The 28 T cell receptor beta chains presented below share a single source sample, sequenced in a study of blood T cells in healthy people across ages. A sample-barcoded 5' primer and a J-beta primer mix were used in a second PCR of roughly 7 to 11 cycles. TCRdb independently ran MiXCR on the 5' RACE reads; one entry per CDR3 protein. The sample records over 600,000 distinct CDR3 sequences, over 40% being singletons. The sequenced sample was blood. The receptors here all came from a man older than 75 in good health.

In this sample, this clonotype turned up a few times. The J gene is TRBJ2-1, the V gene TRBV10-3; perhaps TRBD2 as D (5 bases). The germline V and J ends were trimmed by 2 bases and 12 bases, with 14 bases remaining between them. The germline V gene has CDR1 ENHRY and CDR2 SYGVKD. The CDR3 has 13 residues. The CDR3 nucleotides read TGTGCCATCAGTGAGACCGGGCCCGGAGGGCAGTTCTTC. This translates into CAISETGPGGQFF.

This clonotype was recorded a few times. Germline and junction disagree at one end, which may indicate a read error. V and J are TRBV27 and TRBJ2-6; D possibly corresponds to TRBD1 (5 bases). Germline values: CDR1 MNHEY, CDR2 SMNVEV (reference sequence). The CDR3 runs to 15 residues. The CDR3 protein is CASSPLLSGANVLTF. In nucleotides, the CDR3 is TGTGCCAGCAGTCCTTTACTTTCTGGGGCCAACGTCTTGACTTTC.

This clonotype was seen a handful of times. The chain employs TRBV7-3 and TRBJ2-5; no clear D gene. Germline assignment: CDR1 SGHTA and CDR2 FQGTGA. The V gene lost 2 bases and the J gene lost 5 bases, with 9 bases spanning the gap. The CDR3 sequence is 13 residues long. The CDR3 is CASSLRRSETQYF. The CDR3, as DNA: TGTGCCAGCAGCTTACGGCGTTCTGAGACCCAGTACTTC.

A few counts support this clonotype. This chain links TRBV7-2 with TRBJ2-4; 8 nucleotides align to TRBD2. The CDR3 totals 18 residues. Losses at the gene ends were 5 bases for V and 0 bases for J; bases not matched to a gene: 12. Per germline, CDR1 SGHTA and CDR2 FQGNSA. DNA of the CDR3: TGTGCCAGCAGCCCCGGGGGGGTAGCGGGACTAGCCAAAAACATTCAGTACTTC. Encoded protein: CASSPGGVAGLAKNIQYF.

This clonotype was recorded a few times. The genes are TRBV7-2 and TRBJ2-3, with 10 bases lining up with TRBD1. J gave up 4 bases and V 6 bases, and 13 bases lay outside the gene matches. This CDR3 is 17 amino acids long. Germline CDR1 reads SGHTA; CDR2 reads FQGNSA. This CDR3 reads CASRGHLDRGASDTQYF. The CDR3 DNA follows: TGTGCCAGCAGAGGCCACCTGGACAGGGGGGCTTCAGATACGCAGTATTTT. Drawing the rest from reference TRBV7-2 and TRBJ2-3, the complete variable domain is GAGVSQSPSNKVTEKGKDVELRCDPISGHTALYWYRQSLGQGLEFLIYFQGNSAPDKSGLPSDRFSAERTGGSVSTLTIQRTQQEDSAVYLCASRGHLDRGASDTQYFGPGTRLTVL.

The CDR3 sequence: CASRPRGQVHQYF. CDR3 in DNA: TGTGCCAGCAGACCAAGGGGGCAGGTTCACCAGTACTTC. The chain has TRBV12-3 or TRBV12-4 and TRBJ2-5; 7 bases agree with TRBD1. The CDR3 is made up of 13 amino acids. J was trimmed by 10 bases and V by 6 bases; bases with no gene match: 11.

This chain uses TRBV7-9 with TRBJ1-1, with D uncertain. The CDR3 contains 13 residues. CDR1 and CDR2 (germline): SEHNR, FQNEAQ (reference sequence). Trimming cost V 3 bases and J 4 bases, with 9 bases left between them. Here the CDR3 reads CASSFEQITEAFF. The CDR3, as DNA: TGTGCCAGCAGCTTTGAACAGATCACTGAAGCTTTCTTT.

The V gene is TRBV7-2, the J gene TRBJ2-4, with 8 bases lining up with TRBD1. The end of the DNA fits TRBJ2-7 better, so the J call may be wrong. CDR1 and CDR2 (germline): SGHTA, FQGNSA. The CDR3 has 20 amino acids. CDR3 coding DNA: TGTGCCAGCAGCTCCCGGGCAATAGGACAGGGTTTTTCAGGACCCTACGAGCAGTACTTC. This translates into CASSSRAIGQGFSGPYEQYF.

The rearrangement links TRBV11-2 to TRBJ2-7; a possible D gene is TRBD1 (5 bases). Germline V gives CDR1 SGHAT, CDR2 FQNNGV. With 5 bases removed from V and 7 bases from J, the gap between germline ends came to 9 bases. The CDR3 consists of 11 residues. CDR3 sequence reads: CASSAGWEQYF. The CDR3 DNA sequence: TGTGCCAGCAGCGCAGGGTGGGAGCAGTACTTC. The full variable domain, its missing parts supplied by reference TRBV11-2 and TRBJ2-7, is EAGVAQSPRYKIIEKRQSVAFWCNPISGHATLYWYQQILGQGPKLLIQFQNNGVVDDSQLPKDRFSAERLKGVDSTLKIQPAKLEDSAVYLCASSAGWEQYFGPGTRLTVT.

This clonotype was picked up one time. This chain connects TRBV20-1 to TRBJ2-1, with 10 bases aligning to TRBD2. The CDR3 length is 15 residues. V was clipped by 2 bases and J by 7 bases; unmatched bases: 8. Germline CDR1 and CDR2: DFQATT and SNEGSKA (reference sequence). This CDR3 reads CSARTTSGIGNEQFF. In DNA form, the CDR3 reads TGCAGTGCTAGAACTACTAGCGGGATAGGGAATGAGCAGTTCTTC.

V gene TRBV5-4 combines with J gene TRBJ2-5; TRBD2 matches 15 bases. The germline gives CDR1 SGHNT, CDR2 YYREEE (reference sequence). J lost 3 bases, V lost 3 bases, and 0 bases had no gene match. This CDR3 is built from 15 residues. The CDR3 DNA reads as TGTGCCAGCAGCTGGACTAGCGGGGGGGAAGAGACCCAGTACTTC. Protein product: CASSWTSGGEETQYF.

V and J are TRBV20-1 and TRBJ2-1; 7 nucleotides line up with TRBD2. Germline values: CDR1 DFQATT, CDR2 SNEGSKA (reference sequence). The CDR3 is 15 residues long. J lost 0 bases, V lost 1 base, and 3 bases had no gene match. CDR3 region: CSARGTSGSYNEQFF. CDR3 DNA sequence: TGCAGTGCTAGAGGGACTAGTGGCTCCTACAATGAGCAGTTCTTC.

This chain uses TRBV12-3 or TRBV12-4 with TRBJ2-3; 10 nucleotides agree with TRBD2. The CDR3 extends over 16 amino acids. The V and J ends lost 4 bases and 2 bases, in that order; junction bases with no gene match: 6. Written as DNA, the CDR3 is TGTGCCAGCAGTTCCTCCGGGACTAGCGTCACAGATACGCAGTATTTT. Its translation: CASSSSGTSVTDTQYF.

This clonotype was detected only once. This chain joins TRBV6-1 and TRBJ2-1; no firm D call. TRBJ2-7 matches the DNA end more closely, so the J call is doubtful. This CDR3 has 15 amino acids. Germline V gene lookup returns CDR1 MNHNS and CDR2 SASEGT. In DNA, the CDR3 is TGTGCCAGCAGTGTCGTCTGGGGTAGGGTGGATGAGCAGTACTTC. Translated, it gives CASSVVWGRVDEQYF.

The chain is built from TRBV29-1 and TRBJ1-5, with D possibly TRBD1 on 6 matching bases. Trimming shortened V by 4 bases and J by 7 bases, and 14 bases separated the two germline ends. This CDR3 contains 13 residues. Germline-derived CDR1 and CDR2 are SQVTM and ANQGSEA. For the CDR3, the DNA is TGCAGCGTTGCCACAGGGAGCGCCCAGCCCCAGCATTTT. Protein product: CSVATGSAQPQHF.

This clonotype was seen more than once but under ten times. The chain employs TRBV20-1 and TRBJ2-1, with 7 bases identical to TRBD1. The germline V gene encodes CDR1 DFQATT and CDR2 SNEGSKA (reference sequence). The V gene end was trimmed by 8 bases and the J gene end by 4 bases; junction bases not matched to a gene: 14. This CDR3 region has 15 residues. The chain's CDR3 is CSLLSGDSGYNEQFF. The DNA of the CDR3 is TGCAGTCTCCTTTCCGGGGACAGCGGTTACAATGAGCAGTTCTTC.

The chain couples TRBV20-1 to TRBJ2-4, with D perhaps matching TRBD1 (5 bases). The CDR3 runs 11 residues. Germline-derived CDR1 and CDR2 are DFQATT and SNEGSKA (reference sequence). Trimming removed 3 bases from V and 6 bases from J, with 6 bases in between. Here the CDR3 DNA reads TGCAGTGCTAGTGACAGAAACATTCAGTACTTC. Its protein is CSASDRNIQYF.

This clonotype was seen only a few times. The CDR3 protein is CSARGVSEQYF. Written as DNA, the CDR3 is TGCAGTGCCAGGGGTGTAAGCGAGCAGTACTTC. The V gene is TRBV20-1, the J gene TRBJ2-5; TRBD1 might be the D (6 bases). The J call may be wrong; the DNA end is better matched by TRBJ2-7. Per the germline V gene, CDR1 is DFQATT and CDR2 is SNEGSKA (reference sequence). The CDR3 contains 11 residues.

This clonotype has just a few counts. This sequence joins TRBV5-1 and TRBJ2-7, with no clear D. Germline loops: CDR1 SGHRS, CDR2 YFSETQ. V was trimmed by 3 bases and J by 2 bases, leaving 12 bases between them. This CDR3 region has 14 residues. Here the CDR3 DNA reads TGCGCCAGCAGCTCAAACAGCAACACCTACGAGCAGTACTTC. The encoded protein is CASSSNSNTYEQYF. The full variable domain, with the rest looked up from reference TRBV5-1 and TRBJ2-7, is KAGVTQTPRYLIKTRGQQVTLSCSPISGHRSVSWYQQTPGQGLQFLFEYFSETQRNKGNFPGRFSGRQFSNSRSEMNVSTLELGDSALYLCASSSNSNTYEQYFGPGTRLTVT.

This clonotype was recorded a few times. For the CDR3, the DNA is TGTGCCAGCAGCTCCGGGACAGGGATTCCGTCCTACGAGCAGTACTTC. This encodes CASSSGTGIPSYEQYF. The rearrangement joins TRBV11-2 to TRBJ2-7; 9 bases align to TRBD1. The V segment lost 4 bases and the J segment 1 base; nucleotides outside the gene matches: 8. The germline gives CDR1 SGHAT, CDR2 FQNNGV. CDR3 length equals 16 residues. Full variable domain (outside the CDR3, taken from reference TRBV11-2 and TRBJ2-7): EAGVAQSPRYKIIEKRQSVAFWCNPISGHATLYWYQQILGQGPKLLIQFQNNGVVDDSQLPKDRFSAERLKGVDSTLKIQPAKLEDSAVYLCASSSGTGIPSYEQYFGPGTRLTVT.

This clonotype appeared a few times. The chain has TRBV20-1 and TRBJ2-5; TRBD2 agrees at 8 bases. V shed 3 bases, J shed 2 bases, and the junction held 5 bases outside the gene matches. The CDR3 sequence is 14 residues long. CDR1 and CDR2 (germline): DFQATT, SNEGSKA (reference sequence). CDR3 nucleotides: TGCAGTGCTAGGCCCCCTAGCGGGCAAGAGACCCAGTACTTC. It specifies CSARPPSGQETQYF.

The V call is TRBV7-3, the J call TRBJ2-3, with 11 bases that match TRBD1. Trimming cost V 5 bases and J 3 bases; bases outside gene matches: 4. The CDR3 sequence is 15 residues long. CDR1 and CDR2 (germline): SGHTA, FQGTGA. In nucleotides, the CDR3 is TGTGCCAGCAGCATCGGACAGGGGGCAACAGATACGCAGTATTTT. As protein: CASSIGQGATDTQYF.

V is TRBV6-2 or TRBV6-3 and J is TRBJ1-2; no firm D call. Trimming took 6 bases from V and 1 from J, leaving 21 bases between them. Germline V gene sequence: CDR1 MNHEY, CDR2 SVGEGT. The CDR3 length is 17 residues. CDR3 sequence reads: CASSYPGRKEYNYGYTF. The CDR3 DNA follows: TGTGCCAGCAGCTACCCAGGACGGAAGGAATATAACTATGGCTACACCTTC.

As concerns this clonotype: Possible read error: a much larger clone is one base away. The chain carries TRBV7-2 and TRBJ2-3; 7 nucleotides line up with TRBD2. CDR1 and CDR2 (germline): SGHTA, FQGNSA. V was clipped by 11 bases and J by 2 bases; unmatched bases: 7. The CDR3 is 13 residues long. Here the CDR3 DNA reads TGTGCCTGCGTCCTAGCGGTCACAGATACGCAGTATTTT. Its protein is CACVLAVTDTQYF.

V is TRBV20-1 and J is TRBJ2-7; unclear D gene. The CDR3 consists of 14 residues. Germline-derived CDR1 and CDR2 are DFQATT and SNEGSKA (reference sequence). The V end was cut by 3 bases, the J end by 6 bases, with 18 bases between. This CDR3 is CSASGSPTWAEQYF. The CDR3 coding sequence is TGCAGTGCTAGTGGGTCGCCTACTTGGGCCGAGCAGTACTTC.

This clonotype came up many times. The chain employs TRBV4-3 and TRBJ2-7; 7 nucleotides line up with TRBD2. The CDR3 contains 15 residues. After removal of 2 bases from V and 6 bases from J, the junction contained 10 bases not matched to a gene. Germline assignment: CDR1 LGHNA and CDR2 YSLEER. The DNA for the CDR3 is TGCGCCAGCAGCCAATTCACCCGGTCGGGAGGCGAGCAGTACTTC. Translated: CASSQFTRSGGEQYF.

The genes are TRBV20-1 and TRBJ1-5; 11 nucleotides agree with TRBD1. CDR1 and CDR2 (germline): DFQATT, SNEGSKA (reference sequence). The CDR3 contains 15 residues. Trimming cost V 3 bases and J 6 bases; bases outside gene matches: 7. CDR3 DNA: TGCAGTGCTAGCCCCGGGACAGGGGGGGGTCAGCCCCAGCATTTT. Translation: CSASPGTGGGQPQHF.

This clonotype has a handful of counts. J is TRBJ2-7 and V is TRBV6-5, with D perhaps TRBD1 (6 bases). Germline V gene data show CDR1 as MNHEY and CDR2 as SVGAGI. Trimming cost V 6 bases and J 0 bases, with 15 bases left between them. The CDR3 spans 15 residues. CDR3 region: CASSSEQGSSYEQYF. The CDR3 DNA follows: TGTGCCAGCAGCTCCGAACAGGGTAGCTCCTACGAGCAGTACTTC.